The sequence of this TCR beta chain was determined in a study of cytotoxic CD8 clonotypes in ibrutinib-treated CLL. About the research overall: Of a cohort that held ten to twelve relapsed/refractory and some 16 treatment-naive patients, 17 were IGHV unmutated. Collecting the response samples happened after a median 12 months of treatment, with a range of 6 to 36.

On this clone: The target antigen is unknown.

Overall study results and limits: At baseline, clonality was higher than in age-matched healthy donors and correlated with CD8+ counts. The clonality rise at ibrutinib response reflected private clonotype expansion.

The CDR3 is 14 amino acids. V was clipped by 3 bases and J by 2 bases, with 10 bases between them. The germline CDR1 and CDR2 sequences are KGHSH and LQKENI. Data came from immunoSEQ multiplex PCR; TCRdb stores just in-frame clones and leaves some out. The table has roughly 200,000 clones, around 70% seen once; the top ten hold 10% to 15%. The TCR originated in a human donor with chronic lymphocytic leukemia. The V gene is TRBV18, the J gene TRBJ1-1; no definite D call. This sample comprised PBMCs, obtained after 24 months of ibrutinib treatment. Here the CDR3 reads CASSPLSENTEAFF. As DNA, the CDR3 is TGTGCCAGCTCACCCCTATCGGAAAACACTGAAGCTTTCTTT.